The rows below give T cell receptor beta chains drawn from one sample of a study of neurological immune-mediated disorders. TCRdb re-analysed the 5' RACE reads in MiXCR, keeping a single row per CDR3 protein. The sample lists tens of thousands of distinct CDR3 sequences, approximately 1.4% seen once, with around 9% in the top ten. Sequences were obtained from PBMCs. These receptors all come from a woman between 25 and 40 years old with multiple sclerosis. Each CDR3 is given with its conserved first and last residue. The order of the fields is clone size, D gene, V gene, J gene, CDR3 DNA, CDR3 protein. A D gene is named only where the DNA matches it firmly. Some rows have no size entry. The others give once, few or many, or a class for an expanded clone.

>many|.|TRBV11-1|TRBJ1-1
TGTGCCAGCAGCTTATTTCTCTCGAACACTGAAGCTTTCTTT
CASSLFLSNTEAFF
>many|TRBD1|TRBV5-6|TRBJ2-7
TGTGCCAGCAGCTGGGGGACAGGGCCCTACGAGCAGTACTTC
CASSWGTGPYEQYF
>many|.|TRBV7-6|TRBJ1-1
TGTGCCAGCAGCTTAGCGCAAAGGGGTGGCACTGAAGCTTTCTTT
CASSLAQRGGTEAFF
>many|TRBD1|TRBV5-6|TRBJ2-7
TGTGCCAGCAGCCCTAAATTGTGGGACAGGGACTACGAGCAGTACTTC
CASSPKLWDRDYEQYF
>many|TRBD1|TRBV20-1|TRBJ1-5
TGCAGTGCTGGGGGGGACAGGGAGAGCAATCAGCCCCAGCATTTT
CSAGGDRESNQPQHF
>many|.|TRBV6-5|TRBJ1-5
TGTGCCAGCAGGAGGTACGTTCAAGGCAATCAGCCCCAGCATTTT
CASRRYVQGNQPQHF
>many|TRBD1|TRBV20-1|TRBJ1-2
TGCAGTGCTAGTGGGGATGGGACAGGGTATGGCTACACCTTC
CSASGDGTGYGYTF
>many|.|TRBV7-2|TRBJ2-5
TGTGCCAGCAGCTGGGCAGAAGAGACCCAGTACTTC
CASSWAEETQYF
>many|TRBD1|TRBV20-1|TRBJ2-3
TGCAGTGCCAAACCAGGGGGCAGCACAGATACGCAGTATTTT
CSAKPGGSTDTQYF
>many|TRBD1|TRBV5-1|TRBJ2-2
TGCGCCAGCAGCTTGGAAGGGGGCATGTTAAAAGGGGAGCTGTTTTTT
CASSLEGGMLKGELFF
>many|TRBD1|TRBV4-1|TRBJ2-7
TGCGCCAGCAGCTCCGGTGGGACAGACTACGAGCAGTACTTC
CASSSGGTDYEQYF
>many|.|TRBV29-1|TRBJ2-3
TGCAGCGTTGGAGGCGGGAGCACAGATACGCAGTATTTT
CSVGGGSTDTQYF
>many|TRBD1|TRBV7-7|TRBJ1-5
TGTGCCAGCAGCTTAGAACCAGGGGGCTTTTGGCAGCCCCAGCATTTT
CASSLEPGGFWQPQHF
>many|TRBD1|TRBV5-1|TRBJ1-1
TGCGCCAGCAGTCAGGGACAGATGAACACTGAAGCTTTCTTT
CASSQGQMNTEAFF
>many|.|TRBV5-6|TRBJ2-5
TGTGCCAGCAGAAGGATTGGGGGCCAAGAGACCCAGTACTTC
CASRRIGGQETQYF
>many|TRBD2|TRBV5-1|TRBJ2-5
TGCGCCAGCAGCCCGGGGGGTCAGGAGACCCAGTACTTC
CASSPGGQETQYF
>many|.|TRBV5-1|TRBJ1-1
TGCGCCAGCAGGCCCTTACTGGGCCCTAACACTGAAGCTTTCTTT
CASRPLLGPNTEAFF
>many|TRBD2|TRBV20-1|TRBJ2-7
TGCAGTGCTAGAGATTGGGAGGCGGGGGGGCCCGGCGAGCAGTACTTC
CSARDWEAGGPGEQYF
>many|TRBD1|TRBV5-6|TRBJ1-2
TGTGCCAGCAGCAACAACAGGGGCGGCTACACCTTC
CASSNNRGGYTF
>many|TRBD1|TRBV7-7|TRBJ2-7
TGTGCCAGCAGCTCGGGACAGGGGAACGAGCAGTACTTC
CASSSGQGNEQYF
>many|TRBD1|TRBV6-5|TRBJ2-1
TGTGCCAGCAGGGACAGGTCCTGGAGTAATGAGCAGTTCTTC
CASRDRSWSNEQFF
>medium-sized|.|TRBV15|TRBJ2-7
TGTGCCACCAGCAGAGAGGGGGACGGCCCCTACGAGCAGTACTTC
CATSREGDGPYEQYF
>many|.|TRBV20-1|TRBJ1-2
TGCAGTGCTAGAGATCAAGGGGGGCACAACTATGGCTACACCTTC
CSARDQGGHNYGYTF
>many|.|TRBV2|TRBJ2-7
TGTGCCAGCAGTGAGGGGGGCCTGAGCTCCTACGAGCAGTACTTC
CASSEGGLSSYEQYF
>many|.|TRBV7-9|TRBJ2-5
TGTGCCAGCAGCTTGGGCCAAGAGACCCAGTACTTC
CASSLGQETQYF
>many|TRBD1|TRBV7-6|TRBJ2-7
TGTGCCAGCAGCTTGGGGACAGGGTCTACCTACGAGCAGTACTTC
CASSLGTGSTYEQYF
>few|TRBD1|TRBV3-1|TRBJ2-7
TGTGCCAGCAGCAAACCCCCAGGGGGCTCCTACGAGCAGTACTTC
CASSKPPGGSYEQYF
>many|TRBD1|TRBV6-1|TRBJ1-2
TGTGCCAGCAGAACCGACAGGGGACCCTGGGGCTACACCTTC
CASRTDRGPWGYTF
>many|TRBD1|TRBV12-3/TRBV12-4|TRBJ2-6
TGTGCCAGCTTTCTGACAGGGTCCCCCCCCAGCTCTGGGGCCAACGTCCTGACTTTC
CASFLTGSPPSSGANVLTF
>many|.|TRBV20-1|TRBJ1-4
TGCAGTGCTAGACTTCCAGGAAAGAATGAAAAACTGTTTTTT
CSARLPGKNEKLFF
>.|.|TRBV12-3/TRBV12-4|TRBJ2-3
TGTGACAGCAGTAAGAATTCAGATACGCAGTATTTT
CDSSKNSDTQYF
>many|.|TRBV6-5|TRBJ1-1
TGTGCCAGCAGTTACGGGACCGAAAACACTGAAGCTTTCTTT
CASSYGTENTEAFF
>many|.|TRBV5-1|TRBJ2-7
TGCGCCAGCAGCCCCCAGAATTCCTACGAGCAGTACTTC
CASSPQNSYEQYF
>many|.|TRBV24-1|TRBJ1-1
TGTGCCACCAGTGATCGGGGGGAGACTGAAGCTTTCTTT
CATSDRGETEAFF
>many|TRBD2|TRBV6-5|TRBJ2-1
TGTGCCAGCAGCCCTCTAGCGGGGGTTAACAATGAGCAGTTCTTC
CASSPLAGVNNEQFF
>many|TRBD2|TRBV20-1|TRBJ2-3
TGCAGTGCCACCTGGGGCGGGGGAGGTCGGACAGATACGCAGTATTTT
CSATWGGGGRTDTQYF
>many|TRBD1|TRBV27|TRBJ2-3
TGTGCCAGCAGTTATAGACAGGGGGCGATTGATACGCAGTATTTT
CASSYRQGAIDTQYF
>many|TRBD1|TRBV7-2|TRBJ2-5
TGTGCCAGCAGCTTAGCGAAGAACAGGGGAGCCCAGTACTTC
CASSLAKNRGAQYF
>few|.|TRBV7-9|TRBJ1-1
TGTGCCAGCAGATTAGGAGGGATGAGGGGCACTGAAGCTTTCTTT
CASRLGGMRGTEAFF
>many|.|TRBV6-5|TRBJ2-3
TGTGCCAGCAGTTACGAAGGGGCCCGCACAGATACGCAGTATTTT
CASSYEGARTDTQYF
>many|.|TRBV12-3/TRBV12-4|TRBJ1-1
TGTGCCAGCATCGGGGCCCCGAACACTGAAGCTTTCTTT
CASIGAPNTEAFF
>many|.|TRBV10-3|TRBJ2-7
TGTGCCATCAGTCGTGAAGGGTTTCCCTACGAGCAGTACTTC
CAISREGFPYEQYF
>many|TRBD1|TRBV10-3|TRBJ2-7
TGTGCCATCAGTCCGGGACAGGGGGCGCGGGAGCAGTACTTC
CAISPGQGAREQYF
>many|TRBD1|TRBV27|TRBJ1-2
TGTGCCAGCAGTTTAGGACAGGGGGCAATTGGCTACACCTTC
CASSLGQGAIGYTF
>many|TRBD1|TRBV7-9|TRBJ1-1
TGTGCCAGCAGCTCCCCGGACAGGGGGAACACTGAAGCTTTCTTT
CASSSPDRGNTEAFF
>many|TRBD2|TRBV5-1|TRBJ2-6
TGCGCCAGCAGCTCTCGGACTAGCGGGGGGGCTGCAGGGGCCAACGTCCTGACTTTC
CASSSRTSGGAAGANVLTF
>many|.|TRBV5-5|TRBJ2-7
TGTGCCAGCAGCTTGATGGGCGAGCAGTACTTC
CASSLMGEQYF
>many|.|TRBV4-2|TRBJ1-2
TGTGCCAGCAGCCAAGATCCCGGCAGAAATGGCTACACCTTC
CASSQDPGRNGYTF
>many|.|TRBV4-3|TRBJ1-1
TGCGCCAGCAGCCAAGGGCCGGGGGCGGGTACTGAAGCTTTCTTT
CASSQGPGAGTEAFF
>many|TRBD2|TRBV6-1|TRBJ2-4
TGTGCCAGCAGTGGCGGGGGGAGCAACATTCAGTACTTC
CASSGGGSNIQYF